Sequencing of this T cell receptor beta chain was carried out in a study of cytomegalovirus exposure and HLA in healthy donors. Study-wide results and caveats: Reports indicated that the classifier achieved high specificity and sensitivity in diagnosing cytomegalovirus status.

Remarks on this clone: Its specificity is unknown.

TCRdb's table, derived via immunoSEQ multiplex PCR, lists solely in-frame clones and lacks some. The sample lists 68,000 or so clones; about 89% were seen once. With 9 bases removed from V and 3 bases from J, the gap between germline ends came to 12 bases. There are 13 residues in the CDR3. CDR1 MNHEY and CDR2 SVGAGI come from the germline V gene. The specimen sequenced was PBMCs. The chain combines TRBV6-5 with TRBJ2-1, with D perhaps TRBD1 (5 bases). This clonotype was sampled from a man between 18 and 35 years old in good health and CMV-seronegative. Written as DNA, the CDR3 is TGTGCCAGTCGGCCAACAGGCTACAATGAGCAGTTCTTC. Amino acid sequence: CASRPTGYNEQFF.